The 27 T cell receptor beta chains given below trace back to one sample, sequenced in a study of early T cells in non-severe SARS-CoV-2 infection. TCRdb recomputed calls from the 5' RACE reads with MiXCR, one row per CDR3 protein. The sample has 70,000 to 95,000 distinct CDR3 sequences, about 16% seen once; the top ten hold about 3%. Material for sequencing was whole blood. Receptor source: an adult who was a healthcare worker with PCR-confirmed SARS-CoV-2 infection or an uninfected control (not recorded which).

This clonotype was seen only a few times. The V gene is TRBV7-3, the J gene TRBJ2-2; D gene uncertain. The CDR3 is 14 amino acids. Germline CDR1 is SGHTA and CDR2 is FQGTGA. V lost 4 bases, J lost 6 bases, and 12 bases lay in between. The CDR3 reads CASSSSPRAGELFF. In DNA form, the CDR3 reads TGTGCCAGCAGCTCTTCCCCTAGGGCCGGGGAGCTGTTTTTT.

This clonotype has only a few counts. This rearrangement joins TRBV28 to TRBJ1-2; D call uncertain. The CDR3 length is 14 residues. Germline V gene lookup returns CDR1 MDHEN and CDR2 SYDVKM. With 2 bases removed from V and 5 bases from J, the gap between germline ends came to 12 bases. CDR3 residues: CASSLVPHTYGYTF. DNA for the CDR3: TGTGCCAGCAGTTTAGTGCCCCACACGTATGGCTACACCTTC.

The sample holds a few counts of this clonotype. The chain recombines TRBV7-3 with TRBJ2-3; 9 bases match TRBD2. The germline CDR1 and CDR2 sequences are SGHTA and FQGTGA. V lost 4 bases and J lost 0; bases outside the gene matches: 11. The CDR3 length is 18 residues. The CDR3 coding sequence is TGTGCCAGCAGCTCAGGTGGCGGCCTAGCGGGGAGCACAGATACGCAGTATTTT. It encodes CASSSGGGLAGSTDTQYF.

V is TRBV10-1 and J is TRBJ2-5; 11 nucleotides line up with TRBD2. Trimming cost V 5 bases and J 2 bases; bases outside gene matches: 4. CDR1 and CDR2 (germline): WNHNN, SYGVQD (reference sequence). This CDR3 contains 15 residues. The CDR3 DNA sequence: TGCGCCAGCAGTCCTGGGACTAGCGGACAAGAGACCCAGTACTTC. Amino acid sequence: CASSPGTSGQETQYF.

This clonotype was observed a few times. V and J are TRBV15 and TRBJ1-5, with D unclear. This CDR3 comprises 13 residues. CDR1 is LNHNV, CDR2 YYDKDF, per germline (reference sequence). V was pared by 7 bases and J by 3 bases, with 10 bases between. The CDR3 DNA sequence: TGTGCCACCACACGGGAAAACAATCAGCCCCAGCATTTT. Amino acid sequence: CATTRENNQPQHF.

This clonotype was detected many times. The gene calls are TRBV11-3 and TRBJ2-1; 10 bases are a match to TRBD2. Germline CDR1 SGHNT, CDR2 YENEEA. The ends lost 6 bases at V and 9 bases at J; junction bases unmatched: 11. The CDR3 extends over 15 amino acids. This CDR3 reads CASSGASGGYGEQFF. The CDR3 DNA follows: TGTGCCAGCAGTGGAGCTAGCGGGGGTTATGGTGAGCAGTTCTTC.

This clonotype was recorded a few times. The CDR3 DNA follows: TGTGCCAGCAGTGAGGTCGAGCAGTACTTC. Protein sequence: CASSEVEQYF. The chain is built from TRBV6-1 and TRBJ2-7; D unclear. The CDR3 is 10 residues long. V was cut by 3 bases and J by 6 bases, with 3 bases left in between. The V gene's germline CDR1 is MNHNS and CDR2 SASEGT.

The chain uses TRBV20-1 and TRBJ1-1; 9 positions agree with TRBD1. The CDR3 is 15 amino acids. With 7 bases clipped from V and 4 bases from J, the junction kept 13 bases outside the gene matches. Per the germline V gene, CDR1 is DFQATT and CDR2 is SNEGSKA (reference sequence). CDR3 sequence (DNA): TGCAGTGTTTTCACCGGGACAGGGTTCGGCACTGAAGCTTTCTTT. Its translation: CSVFTGTGFGTEAFF.

The genes are TRBV30 and TRBJ1-1, with a weak D call TRBD1 (6 bases). V was trimmed by 0 bases and J by 3 bases, leaving 14 bases between them. Germline V gives CDR1 GTSNPN, CDR2 SVGIG (reference sequence). There are 15 residues in the CDR3. CDR3 protein: CAWSVLLGQYTEAFF. In DNA form, the CDR3 reads TGTGCCTGGAGTGTCCTTCTCGGACAGTACACTGAAGCTTTCTTT.

This clonotype showed up just a few times. This chain joins TRBV20-1 and TRBJ2-6; 12 nucleotides align to TRBD2. The ends lost 5 bases at V and 2 bases at J; junction bases unmatched: 1. CDR1 and CDR2 (germline): DFQATT, SNEGSKA (reference sequence). This CDR3 has 15 residues. The CDR3, as DNA: TGCAGTGCTGGACTAGCGGGAACTGGGGCCAACGTCCTGACTTTC. Its translation is CSAGLAGTGANVLTF.

This chain joins TRBV27 and TRBJ1-5; the D gene is possibly TRBD1 (6 bases). CDR3 length: 15 residues. Germline values: CDR1 MNHEY, CDR2 SMNVEV (reference sequence). V was pared by 2 bases and J by 4 bases, with 12 bases between. The CDR3 nucleotides read TGTGCCAGCAGTTTAGGGGGGGCGCCTAATCAGCCCCAGCATTTT. This translates into CASSLGGAPNQPQHF.

This clonotype has just a few counts. The chain joins TRBV20-1 to TRBJ2-2; a weak D match, TRBD1 (5 bases). V was shortened by 3 bases and J by 1 base, with 12 bases between the two germline ends. CDR1 is DFQATT and CDR2 is SNEGSKA in the germline V gene (reference sequence). The CDR3 runs to 15 residues. As DNA, the CDR3 is TGCAGTGCTAGCGCGGCAGGGCGGAACACCGGGGAGCTGTTTTTT. Protein sequence: CSASAAGRNTGELFF.

This clonotype has only a few counts. J is TRBJ1-1 and V is TRBV6-5; 8 bases fit TRBD1. CDR1 and CDR2 from the germline V gene are MNHEY and SVGAGI. Trimming removed 10 bases from V and 0 bases from J; junction bases left unmatched: 7. The CDR3 extends over 14 amino acids. The CDR3 reads CATRSGQVNTEAFF. In DNA, the CDR3 is TGTGCCACCCGATCGGGACAGGTGAACACTGAAGCTTTCTTT.

Within the sample, this clonotype is medium-sized. This chain joins TRBV11-2 and TRBJ2-1, with a weak D call TRBD2 (5 bases). V was pared by 7 bases and J by 10 bases, with 17 bases between. The CDR3 loop spans 13 amino acids. Germline V gene lookup returns CDR1 SGHAT and CDR2 FQNNGV. CDR3 in DNA: TGTGCCAGCATCCTGTCGGGGTCGGACGAGCAGTTCTTC. Translated, it gives CASILSGSDEQFF.

The rearrangement links TRBV6-5 to TRBJ2-3; 8 bases agree with TRBD2. The trim removed 6 bases at V and 1 base at J, leaving 6 bases unmatched. Germline CDR1 is MNHEY and CDR2 is SVGAGI. The CDR3 sequence is 15 residues long. CDR3 in DNA: TGTGCCAGCAGATCCCCGACTAGCGGCACAGATACGCAGTATTTT. Translated: CASRSPTSGTDTQYF.

This clonotype occurred many times. This chain uses TRBV9 with TRBJ1-2, with 9 nucleotides matching TRBD1. The ends lost 5 bases at V and 0 bases at J; junction bases unmatched: 5. The V gene's germline CDR1 is SGDLS and CDR2 YYNGEE. This CDR3 comprises 15 residues. The CDR3: CASRGTGRSNYGYTF. The CDR3 nucleotides read TGTGCCAGCAGGGGGACAGGGCGTTCTAACTATGGCTACACCTTC.

The chain has TRBV20-1 and TRBJ1-1, with D possibly matching TRBD1 (6 bases). Between the trimmed V and J ends, which lost 6 bases and 3 bases, there was a span of 17 bases. The length of the CDR3 is 14 residues. CDR1 and CDR2 (germline): DFQATT, SNEGSKA (reference sequence). The CDR3 is CSASEQGQHTEAFF. The CDR3 DNA reads TGCAGTGCGTCGGAACAGGGTCAACACACTGAAGCTTTCTTT.

The gene calls are TRBV10-3 and TRBJ1-1; a possible D gene is TRBD1 (5 bases). CDR3 length equals 13 residues. Germline loops: CDR1 ENHRY, CDR2 SYGVKD. V lost 6 bases, J lost 1 base, and 9 bases lay in between. The CDR3 sequence: CAIRGRSNTEAFF. CDR3 sequence (DNA): TGTGCCATCAGGGGACGGTCGAACACTGAAGCTTTCTTT.

V gene TRBV11-2 combines with J gene TRBJ2-7, with 9 bases aligning to TRBD1. Per the germline V gene, CDR1 is SGHAT and CDR2 is FQNNGV. The V and J ends lost 5 bases and 6 bases, in that order; junction bases with no gene match: 5. The CDR3 is made up of 13 amino acids. The CDR3 DNA reads as TGTGCCAGCAGCATGGACAGGGGCCTCGAGCAGTACTTC. As protein: CASSMDRGLEQYF.

This chain joins TRBV7-3 and TRBJ1-2; D is ambiguous. The CDR3 spans 17 residues. CDR1 SGHTA and CDR2 FQGTGA come from the germline V gene. Between the trimmed V and J ends, which lost 0 bases and 8 bases, there was a span of 22 bases. CDR3 nucleotides: TGTGCCAGCAGCTTAACCAGTAACGTTGAGGGTTACAGCGGCTACACCTTC. This codes for CASSLTSNVEGYSGYTF. Full variable domain (rest looked up from reference TRBV7-3 and TRBJ1-2): GAGVSQTPSNKVTEKGKYVELRCDPISGHTALYWYRQSLGQGPEFLIYFQGTGAADDSGLPNDRFFAVRPEGSVSTLKIQRTERGDSAVYLCASSLTSNVEGYSGYTFGSGTRLTVV.

The chain uses TRBV11-2 and TRBJ2-7; D remains unclear. Germline CDR1 is SGHAT and CDR2 is FQNNGV. The V end lost 1 base, the J end lost 5 bases, and 18 bases lay between the germline ends. The length of the CDR3 is 16 residues. The CDR3 bases are TGTGCCAGCAGCTTAGCGCTCCTTTCCCTAAGGGACGAGCAGTACTTC. This sequence encodes CASSLALLSLRDEQYF.

The chain carries TRBV15 and TRBJ1-6, with a tentative D call TRBD1 (5 bases). The CDR3 contains 15 residues. The V end was cut by 1 base, the J end by 7 bases, with 11 bases between. The germline V gene encodes CDR1 LNHNV and CDR2 YYDKDF (reference sequence). Here the CDR3 DNA reads TGTGCCACCAGCAGAGGTGGGGACCGAAATTCACCCCTCCACTTT. Residues: CATSRGGDRNSPLHF.

This clonotype showed up just a few times. The V call is TRBV20-1, the J call TRBJ1-4; 8 bases match TRBD1. Germline lookup yields CDR1 DFQATT and CDR2 SNEGSKA (reference sequence). CDR3 length equals 15 residues. The J segment lost 3 bases and the V segment lost 4 bases, leaving 7 bases of the junction unmatched. This CDR3 reads CSATRGRGSNEKLFF. The CDR3 DNA reads TGCAGTGCTACCAGGGGGCGCGGGTCTAATGAAAAACTGTTTTTT.

The chain carries TRBV5-6 and TRBJ2-5; D possibly corresponds to TRBD2 (6 bases). There are 15 residues in the CDR3. CDR1 is SGHDT, CDR2 YYEEEE, per germline. V gave up 1 base and J gave up 1 base, with 11 bases separating them. This CDR3 reads CASSLTGTLQETQYF. The CDR3, as DNA: TGTGCCAGCAGCTTGACCGGGACTCTCCAAGAGACCCAGTACTTC.

This clonotype was seen more than once but under ten times. The J gene is TRBJ2-7, the V gene TRBV7-9, with 14 bases identical to TRBD2. This CDR3 contains 15 residues. V lost 5 bases and J lost 5; bases outside the gene matches: 5. Germline values: CDR1 SEHNR, CDR2 FQNEAQ (reference sequence). The CDR3 loop reads CASSLGTSGSNEQYF. The CDR3 DNA is TGTGCCAGCAGCCTGGGGACTAGCGGGAGCAACGAGCAGTACTTC.

CDR3 residues: CSAVVTSGMSDTQYF. The CDR3 coding sequence is TGCAGCGCGGTGGTGACTAGCGGGATGTCAGATACGCAGTATTTT. This chain joins TRBV29-1 and TRBJ2-3, with TRBD2 matching over 11 bases. The V and J ends lost 7 bases and 4 bases, in that order; junction bases with no gene match: 10. CDR3 length: 15 residues. Per the germline V gene, CDR1 is SQVTM and CDR2 is ANQGSEA.

This clonotype was counted between two and nine times. The chain employs TRBV15 and TRBJ1-6; D may be TRBD1 (6 bases). CDR1 and CDR2 from the germline V gene are LNHNV and YYDKDF (reference sequence). The CDR3 runs 15 residues. V lost 0 bases, J lost 6 bases, and 9 bases lay in between. The CDR3 bases are TGTGCCACCAGCAGAGATGGGACACGTAATTCACCCCTCCACTTT. Amino acid sequence: CATSRDGTRNSPLHF.